This T cell receptor (beta chain) was recovered during a study of blood T cell repertoires in COVID-19. The overall study: COVID-19 samples, acute and convalescent, were from the United States, Italy and Spain.

CDR3 length: 13 residues. V lost 1 base, J lost 6 bases, and 4 bases lay in between. Participants spanned ages roughly 18 to 90 years and resided in about 24 US areas. In the original analysis: It was from reference gene primer amplification that nucleated cell counts were estimated. The method was immunoSEQ multiplex PCR; TCRdb's version includes in-frame clones alone and lacks a portion of them. V, J and clone size are those of that table, while D and trimming were read from the DNA. The repertoire holds roughly 300,000 clones, 85% seen once, with about 2.5% in the top ten. The clonotype originates from a woman aged 45-65 years who had recovered from COVID-19. This sequence joins TRBV12-3 or TRBV12-4 and TRBJ1-6; the D is unclear. Sequencing was performed on PBMCs or T cells enriched from blood (not recorded which). This chain's CDR3 is CASSLDGNSPLHF. In DNA, the CDR3 is TGTGCCAGCAGTTTAGACGGTAATTCACCCCTCCACTTT.